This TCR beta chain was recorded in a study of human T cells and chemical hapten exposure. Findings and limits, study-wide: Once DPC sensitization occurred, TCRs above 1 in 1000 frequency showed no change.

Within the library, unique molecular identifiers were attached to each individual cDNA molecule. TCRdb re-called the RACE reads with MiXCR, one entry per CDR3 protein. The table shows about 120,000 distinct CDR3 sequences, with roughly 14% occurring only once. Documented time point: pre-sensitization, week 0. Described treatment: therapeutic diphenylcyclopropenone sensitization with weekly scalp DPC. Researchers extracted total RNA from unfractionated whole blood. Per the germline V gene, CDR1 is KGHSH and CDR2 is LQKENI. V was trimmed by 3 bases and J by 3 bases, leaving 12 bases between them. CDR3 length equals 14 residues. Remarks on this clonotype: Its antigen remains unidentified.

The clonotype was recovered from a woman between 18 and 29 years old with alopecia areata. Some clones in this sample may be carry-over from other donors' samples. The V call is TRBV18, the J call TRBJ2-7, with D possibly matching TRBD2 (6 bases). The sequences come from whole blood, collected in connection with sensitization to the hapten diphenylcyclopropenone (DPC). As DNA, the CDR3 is TGTGCCAGCTCACCTACGGGCGGGAACTACGAGCAGTACTTC. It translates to CASSPTGGNYEQYF. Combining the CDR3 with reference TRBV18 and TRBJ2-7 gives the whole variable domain NAGVMQNPRHLVRRRGQEARLRCSPMKGHSHVYWYRQLPEEGLKFMVYLQKENIIDESGMPKERFSAEFPKEGPSILRIQQVVRGDSAAYFCASSPTGGNYEQYFGPGTRLTVT.